What follows describes a single TCR beta chain. Authors' processing steps: Using reference gene primer amplification, nucleated cell counts were estimated. Sequenced by immunoSEQ multiplex PCR; TCRdb stores in-frame clones only, minus some. V and J calls and clone size are copied from that table; D and trimming were computed from the DNA. The sample contains approximately 34,000 clones, 75% to 85% of which appear only once. The CDR3 runs 14 residues. With 2 bases clipped from V and 4 bases from J, the junction kept 4 bases outside the gene matches. The germline V gene encodes CDR1 SGHNT and CDR2 YYREEE (reference sequence). This sample was included in a study of blood T cell repertoires in COVID-19.

The chain employs TRBV5-4 and TRBJ2-5; 8 bases line up with TRBD1. This TCR was recovered from a woman in her 70s with acute or convalescent COVID-19. The sequenced sample was peripheral blood. CDR3 nucleotides: TGTGCCAGCAGCTTCTCAGGGGGCGGAGAGACCCAGTACTTC. Its protein product is CASSFSGGGETQYF.